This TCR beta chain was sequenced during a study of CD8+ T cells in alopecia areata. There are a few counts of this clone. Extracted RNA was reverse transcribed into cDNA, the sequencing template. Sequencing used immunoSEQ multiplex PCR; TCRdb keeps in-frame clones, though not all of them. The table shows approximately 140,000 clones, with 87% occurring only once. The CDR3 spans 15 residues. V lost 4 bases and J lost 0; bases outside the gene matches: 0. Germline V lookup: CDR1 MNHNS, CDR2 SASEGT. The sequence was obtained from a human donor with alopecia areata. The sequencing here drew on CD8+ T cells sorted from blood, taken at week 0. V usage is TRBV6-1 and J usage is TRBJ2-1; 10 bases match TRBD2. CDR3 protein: CASSGTSGSYNEQFF. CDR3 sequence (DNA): TGTGCCAGCAGTGGGACTAGCGGCTCCTACAATGAGCAGTTCTTC.